These 7 T cell receptor beta chains came from one sample sequenced in a study of cytomegalovirus exposure and HLA in healthy donors. Vbeta (60) and Jbeta (13) primers were used in the PCR. Generated by immunoSEQ multiplex PCR, the TCRdb table keeps only in-frame clones and is missing some. The table records 180,000 or so clones, 82% of them present only once. The sample consisted of PBMCs. Receptors were obtained from a male donor in good health and CMV-seronegative.

The V and J genes are TRBV5-1 and TRBJ2-7, with 7 positions matching TRBD2. J was trimmed by 2 bases and V by 3 bases; bases with no gene match: 11. The CDR3 is 16 amino acids. The germline CDR1 and CDR2 sequences are SGHRS and YFSETQ. The CDR3 DNA reads as TGCGCCAGCAGCTCTCCTGGGGGGGTGGAGACCTACGAGCAGTACTTC. Encoded protein: CASSSPGGVETYEQYF.

This chain links TRBV11-2 with TRBJ2-6; 8 positions agree with TRBD1. After removal of 2 bases from V and 1 base from J, the junction contained 7 bases not matched to a gene. Germline loops: CDR1 SGHAT, CDR2 FQNNGV. CDR3 length: 18 residues. DNA of the CDR3: TGTGCCAGCAGCTTATCAGGGGGCCGGGGGTCTGGGGCCAACGTCCTGACTTTC. Encoded protein: CASSLSGGRGSGANVLTF.

This sequence joins TRBV11-2 and TRBJ2-5; 16 bases match TRBD2. There are 18 residues in the CDR3. Germline CDR1 is SGHAT and CDR2 is FQNNGV. V trimming: 5 bases; J trimming: 6 bases; junction bases outside the gene matches: 12. Written as DNA, the CDR3 is TGTGCCAGCAGCCTGGGGACTAGCGGGGGGGCCACCGCCAAGACCCAGTACTTC. Translating gives CASSLGTSGGATAKTQYF. The whole variable domain, remainder taken from reference TRBV11-2 and TRBJ2-5, is EAGVAQSPRYKIIEKRQSVAFWCNPISGHATLYWYQQILGQGPKLLIQFQNNGVVDDSQLPKDRFSAERLKGVDSTLKIQPAKLEDSAVYLCASSLGTSGGATAKTQYFGPGTRLLVL.

This clone has only one observation. The gene calls are TRBV2 and TRBJ2-7, with a possible D match to TRBD1 (6 bases). Germline V gene lookup returns CDR1 SNHLY and CDR2 FYNNEI. The CDR3 consists of 13 residues. Between the trimmed V and J ends, which lost 6 bases and 1 base, there was a span of 10 bases. This CDR3 is CASRVGQSYEQYF. The DNA for the CDR3 is TGTGCCAGCAGGGTCGGACAGTCCTACGAGCAGTACTTC.

This sequence joins TRBV5-1 and TRBJ2-5; the match to TRBD1 covers 9 bases. Germline CDR1 reads SGHRS; CDR2 reads YFSETQ. V gave up 6 bases and J gave up 1 base; unmatched junction bases: 7. The CDR3 has 15 amino acids. CDR3 residues: CASTAWDRAQETQYF. The CDR3 region has the DNA TGCGCCAGCACCGCCTGGGACAGGGCCCAAGAGACCCAGTACTTC.

V usage is TRBV7-7 and J usage is TRBJ2-1; D gene ambiguous. Germline CDR1 and CDR2: SSHAT and FNYEAQ (reference sequence). Trimming shortened V by 1 base and J by 2 bases, and 21 bases separated the two germline ends. The CDR3 loop spans 19 amino acids. The CDR3 spells CASSLEAPSAGKTYNEQFF. DNA for the CDR3: TGTGCCAGCAGCTTAGAGGCCCCCTCCGCAGGAAAAACCTACAATGAGCAGTTCTTC.

The chain employs TRBV5-1 and TRBJ1-1; D unresolved. Trimming took 2 bases from V and 3 from J, leaving 8 bases between them. Germline V CDR1 and CDR2: SGHRS, YFSETQ. The CDR3 has 13 residues. The CDR3 bases are TGCGCCAGCAGCTTTGGGGAGGACACTGAAGCTTTCTTT. Its translation is CASSFGEDTEAFF.